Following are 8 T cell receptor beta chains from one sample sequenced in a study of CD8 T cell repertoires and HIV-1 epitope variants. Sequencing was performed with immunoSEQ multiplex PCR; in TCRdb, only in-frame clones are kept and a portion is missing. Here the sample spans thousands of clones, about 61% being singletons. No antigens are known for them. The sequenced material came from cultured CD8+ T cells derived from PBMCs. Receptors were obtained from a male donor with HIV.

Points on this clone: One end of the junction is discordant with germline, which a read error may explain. The CDR3 DNA sequence: TGTGCCAGCAGTCACTCCTACGAGCAGTACTTC. Translating it yields CASSHSYEQYF. V usage is TRBV6-6 and J usage is TRBJ2-7; D is undetermined. Germline CDR1 MNHNY, CDR2 SVGAGI (reference sequence). The CDR3 length is 11 residues.

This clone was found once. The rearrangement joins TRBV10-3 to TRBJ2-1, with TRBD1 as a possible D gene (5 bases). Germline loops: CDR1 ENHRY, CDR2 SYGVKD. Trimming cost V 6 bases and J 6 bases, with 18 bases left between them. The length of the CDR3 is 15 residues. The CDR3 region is CAIRGPGLGVNEQFF. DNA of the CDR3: TGTGCCATCAGGGGGCCTGGCCTAGGGGTCAATGAGCAGTTCTTC.

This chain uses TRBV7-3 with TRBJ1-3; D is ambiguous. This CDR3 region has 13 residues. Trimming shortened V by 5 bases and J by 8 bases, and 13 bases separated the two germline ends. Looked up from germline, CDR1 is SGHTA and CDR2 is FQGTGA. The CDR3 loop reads CASSPDHGDTIYF. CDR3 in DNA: TGTGCCAGCAGCCCCGACCACGGAGACACCATATATTTT.

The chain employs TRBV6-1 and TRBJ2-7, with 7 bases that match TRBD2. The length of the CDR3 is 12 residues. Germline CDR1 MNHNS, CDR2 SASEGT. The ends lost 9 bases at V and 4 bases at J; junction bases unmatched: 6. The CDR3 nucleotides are TGTGCCAGATGGACCGGGGGGTACGAGCAGTACTTC. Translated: CARWTGGYEQYF.

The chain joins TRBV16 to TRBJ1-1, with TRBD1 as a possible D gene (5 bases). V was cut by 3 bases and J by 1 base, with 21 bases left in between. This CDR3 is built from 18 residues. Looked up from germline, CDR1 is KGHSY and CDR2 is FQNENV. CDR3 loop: CASSQGLWTTSQNTEAFF. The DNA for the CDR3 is TGTGCCAGCAGCCAGGGTCTTTGGACAACTAGCCAGAACACTGAAGCTTTCTTT.

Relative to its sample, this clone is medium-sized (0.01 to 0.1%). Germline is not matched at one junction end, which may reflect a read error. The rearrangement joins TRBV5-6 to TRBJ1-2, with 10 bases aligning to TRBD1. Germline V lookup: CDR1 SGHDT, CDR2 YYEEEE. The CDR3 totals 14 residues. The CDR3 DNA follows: TGTGCCAGCAGCGATCCCGGGACAGGGGTCCTCGGTGCCTTC. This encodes CASSDPGTGVLGAF.

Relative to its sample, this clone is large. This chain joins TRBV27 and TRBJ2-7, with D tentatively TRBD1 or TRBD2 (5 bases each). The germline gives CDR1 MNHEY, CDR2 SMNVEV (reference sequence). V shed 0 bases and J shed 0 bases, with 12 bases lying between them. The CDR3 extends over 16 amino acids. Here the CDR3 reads CASSLSVGTYSYEQYF. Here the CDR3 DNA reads TGTGCCAGCAGTTTATCGGTTGGGACGTACTCCTACGAGCAGTACTTC.

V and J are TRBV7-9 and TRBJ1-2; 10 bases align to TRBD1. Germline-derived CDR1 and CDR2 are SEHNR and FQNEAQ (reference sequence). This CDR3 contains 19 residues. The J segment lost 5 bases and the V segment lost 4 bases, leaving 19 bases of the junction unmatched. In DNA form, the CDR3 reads TGTGCCAGCAGCTCGTGGACAGGGGGATCGGCGATGGACTTATATGGCTACACCTTC. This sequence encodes CASSSWTGGSAMDLYGYTF.